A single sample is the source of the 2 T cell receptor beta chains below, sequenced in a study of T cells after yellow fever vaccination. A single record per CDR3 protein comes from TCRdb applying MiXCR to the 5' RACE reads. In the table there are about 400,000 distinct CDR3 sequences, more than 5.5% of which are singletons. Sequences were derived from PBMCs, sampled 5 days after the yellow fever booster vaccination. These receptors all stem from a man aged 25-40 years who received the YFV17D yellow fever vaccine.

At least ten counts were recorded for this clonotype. CDR3 sequence reads: CASSPSTGGYEQYF. The CDR3 coding sequence is TGCGCCAGCAGCCCCTCGACAGGTGGCTACGAGCAGTACTTC. V and J are TRBV4-3 and TRBJ2-7; the D gene is possibly TRBD1 (6 bases). This CDR3 has 14 amino acids. The V gene's germline CDR1 is LGHNA and CDR2 YSLEER. V lost 4 bases, J lost 3 bases, and 13 bases lay in between.

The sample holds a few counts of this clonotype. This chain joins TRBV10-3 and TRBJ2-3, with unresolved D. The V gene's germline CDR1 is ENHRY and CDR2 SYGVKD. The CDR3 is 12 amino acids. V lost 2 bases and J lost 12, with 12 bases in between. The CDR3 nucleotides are TGTGCCATCAGTGAGCCAGGCTTGGGTCAGTATTTT. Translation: CAISEPGLGQYF.